The 29 T cell receptor beta chains reported below all come from one sample, sequenced in a study of blood T cell repertoires in COVID-19. The protocol was immunoSEQ multiplex PCR, while the TCRdb copy is restricted to in-frame clones and leaves out a portion. The repertoire holds 250,000 or so clones, 83% seen once, with more than 5.5% in the top ten. Sequenced material: peripheral blood. The origin of the receptors is a human donor in a cohort sampled during active COVID-19.

This chain connects TRBV5-1 to TRBJ2-1, with TRBD2 identical over 10 bases. The CDR3 runs 21 residues. The junction had 18 bases not matched to a gene; V was cut back by 1 base and J by 2 bases. CDR1 and CDR2 from the germline V gene are SGHRS and YFSETQ. For the CDR3, the DNA is TGCGCCAGCAGCTTGAGCCTAGCGGGGGCCACCAGGATCTTCGCCTACAATGAGCAGTTCTTC. It yields the protein CASSLSLAGATRIFAYNEQFF.

The chain links TRBV7-9 to TRBJ1-6, with D unclear. Germline V gene lookup returns CDR1 SEHNR and CDR2 FQNEAQ (reference sequence). Trimming pared 4 bases from V and 5 bases from J, leaving 12 bases between. This CDR3 has 15 residues. The CDR3 bases are TGTGCCAGCAGCTCTCTAGGATCTAATAATTCACCCCTCCACTTT. It translates to CASSSLGSNNSPLHF.

The chain employs TRBV7-8 and TRBJ1-2, with D perhaps matching TRBD1 (5 bases). The CDR3 runs to 13 residues. Trimming left V 2 bases short and J 8 bases short, with 12 bases between. Germline lookup yields CDR1 SGHVS and CDR2 FQNEAQ. The CDR3 loop reads CASSLRGGRGYTF. The CDR3 DNA follows: TGTGCCAGCAGCTTACGGGGGGGTAGAGGCTACACCTTC.

The rearrangement links TRBV28 to TRBJ2-7, with D perhaps matching TRBD1 (6 bases). Per germline, CDR1 MDHEN and CDR2 SYDVKM. The CDR3 totals 16 residues. The V end was cut by 1 base, the J end by 0 bases, with 13 bases between. The CDR3 nucleotides are TGTGCCAGCAGTTTATTAACGACAGGTAGCTCCTACGAGCAGTACTTC. Residues: CASSLLTTGSSYEQYF.

The chain combines TRBV6-5 with TRBJ2-7; D uncertain. CDR1 MNHEY and CDR2 SVGAGI come from the germline V gene. CDR3 length equals 11 residues. V lost 5 bases and J lost 5, with 7 bases in between. In DNA, the CDR3 is TGTGCCAGCAGTAATTTCGACGAGCAGTACTTC. It codes for CASSNFDEQYF.

This clone was observed a single time. The chain joins TRBV28 to TRBJ2-1; 14 nucleotides agree with TRBD2. V gave up 7 bases and J gave up 9 bases; unmatched junction bases: 5. The CDR3 spans 14 residues. The germline gives CDR1 MDHEN, CDR2 SYDVKM. The CDR3 DNA sequence: TGTGCCAGCAAGGGACTAGCGGGAGTGGGTGAGCAGTTCTTC. Its protein product is CASKGLAGVGEQFF.

The V and J genes are TRBV6-5 and TRBJ2-7, with 7 bases matching TRBD1. CDR1 is MNHEY, CDR2 SVGAGI, per germline. The CDR3 contains 14 residues. V lost 6 bases, J lost 6 bases, and 11 bases stayed unmatched. The CDR3 nucleotides read TGTGCCAGCAGCCTACAGGGGAAGGCTACCGAGCAGTACTTC. It specifies CASSLQGKATEQYF.

J is TRBJ2-1 and V is TRBV4-1; 10 positions match TRBD2. The germline V gene has CDR1 MGHRA and CDR2 YSYEKL. Trimming cost V 0 bases and J 4 bases; bases outside gene matches: 9. This CDR3 spans 18 amino acids. CDR3 DNA sequence: TGCGCCAGCAGCCAAGATTGGGGAAGGACTAGCGGATACAATGAGCAGTTCTTC. Its protein product is CASSQDWGRTSGYNEQFF.

V is TRBV10-3 and J is TRBJ1-3; the D gene is possibly TRBD1 (6 bases). In germline, CDR1 is ENHRY, CDR2 SYGVKD. V lost 6 bases and J 0 bases, leaving 9 bases between the germline ends. CDR3 length: 14 residues. The CDR3 DNA follows: TGTGCCATCAGGACAGGAGACTCTGGAAACACCATATATTTT. This sequence encodes CAIRTGDSGNTIYF.

The chain recombines TRBV6-4 with TRBJ2-5; tentative D call: TRBD2 (6 bases). V lost 8 bases, J lost 0 bases, and 10 bases lay in between. The CDR3 covers 13 residues. Germline V gene sequence: CDR1 MRHNA, CDR2 SNTAGT. DNA for the CDR3: TGTGCCAGCCTACTAGCTAACCAAGAGACCCAGTACTTC. Protein: CASLLANQETQYF.

This clone was seen at least ten times. The chain recombines TRBV4-1 with TRBJ2-3, with TRBD1 as a possible D gene (5 bases). The CDR3 has 14 residues. V shed 1 base and J shed 2 bases, with 7 bases lying between them. The germline CDR1 and CDR2 sequences are MGHRA and YSYEKL. CDR3 nucleotide sequence: TGCGCCAGCAGCCAAGTGGGGCTCACAGATACGCAGTATTTT. This sequence encodes CASSQVGLTDTQYF.

The V and J genes are TRBV19 and TRBJ2-3; tentative D call: TRBD1 (5 bases). V was trimmed by 8 bases and J by 0 bases, leaving 12 bases between them. Germline values: CDR1 LNHDA, CDR2 SQIVND (reference sequence). This CDR3 spans 14 amino acids. CDR3 sequence reads: CASRARDSTDTQYF. The CDR3 region has the DNA TGTGCCAGTCGCGCCAGGGATAGCACAGATACGCAGTATTTT.

This rearrangement joins TRBV6-6 to TRBJ2-5, with TRBD2 matching over 7 bases. Germline lookup yields CDR1 MNHNY and CDR2 SVGAGI (reference sequence). The CDR3 has 15 amino acids. V trimming: 5 bases; J trimming: 1 base; junction bases outside the gene matches: 7. The CDR3 region has the DNA TGTGCCAGCAGTCCCTCTGCGGGAGCCCAAGAGACCCAGTACTTC. Translated: CASSPSAGAQETQYF.

The chain has TRBV19 and TRBJ2-3; TRBD1 matches 7 bases. The length of the CDR3 is 18 residues. The germline V gene has CDR1 LNHDA and CDR2 SQIVND (reference sequence). J was trimmed by 2 bases and V by 8 bases; bases with no gene match: 19. The CDR3: CASALISRDSSSTDTQYF. The CDR3 DNA reads as TGTGCCAGTGCCCTAATTTCCCGGGACAGCAGTTCCACAGATACGCAGTATTTT.

This clone was seen only once. V is TRBV7-8 and J is TRBJ1-1, with 8 bases matching TRBD1. V trimming: 7 bases; J trimming: 5 bases; junction bases outside the gene matches: 12. The V gene's germline CDR1 is SGHVS and CDR2 FQNEAQ. The CDR3 is made up of 15 amino acids. The CDR3 reads CASTSLQGVWTEAFF. DNA of the CDR3: TGTGCCAGCACATCCCTACAGGGGGTTTGGACTGAAGCTTTCTTT.

V usage is TRBV7-9 and J usage is TRBJ2-3, with a weak D call TRBD2 (5 bases). The CDR3 is made up of 14 amino acids. V gave up 7 bases and J gave up 4 bases, with 15 bases separating them. CDR1 and CDR2 (germline): SEHNR, FQNEAQ (reference sequence). This chain's CDR3 is CASTPNIGADTQYF. In nucleotides, the CDR3 is TGTGCCAGCACACCCAATATCGGGGCAGATACGCAGTATTTT.

The chain carries TRBV3-1 (or the pseudogene TRBV3-2) and TRBJ2-5, with D unresolved. This CDR3 region has 14 residues. CDR1 and CDR2 (germline): LGHDT, YNNKEL (reference sequence). The V end lost 1 base, the J end lost 6 bases, and 12 bases lay between the germline ends. CDR3 in DNA: TGTGCCAGCAGCCAAGTTCACGGTTCCAAGACCCAGTACTTC. Residues: CASSQVHGSKTQYF.

The chain recombines TRBV5-1 with TRBJ1-1; D is possibly TRBD1 (5 bases). Germline CDR1 reads SGHRS; CDR2 reads YFSETQ. This CDR3 has 15 amino acids. V lost 0 bases and J 1 base, leaving 10 bases between the germline ends. The CDR3 nucleotides are TGCGCCAGCAGCTTGGTTGACAGATCGAACACTGAAGCTTTCTTT. It yields the protein CASSLVDRSNTEAFF.

This clone was recorded many times. The CDR3 protein is CASSEPTQDYGYTF. The CDR3 region has the DNA TGTGCCAGCAGTGAACCGACACAAGACTATGGCTACACCTTC. The chain has TRBV25-1 and TRBJ1-2, with D unresolved. Trimming pared 2 bases from V and 3 bases from J, leaving 10 bases between. The CDR3 is made up of 14 amino acids. CDR1 MGHDK and CDR2 SYGVNS come from the germline V gene.

This clone was detected many times. This sample also contains other DNA sequences that code for the same CDR3. The chain joins TRBV5-1 to TRBJ2-7, with D uncertain. Per the germline V gene, CDR1 is SGHRS and CDR2 is YFSETQ. Trimming cost V 0 bases and J 0 bases, with 7 bases left between them. This CDR3 has 14 amino acids. CDR3 bases: TGCGCCAGCAGCTTGGTCTTGAGCTCCTACGAGCAGTACTTC. Translation gives CASSLVLSSYEQYF.

This rearrangement joins TRBV7-9 to TRBJ1-1; tentative D call: TRBD1 (6 bases). The germline CDR1 and CDR2 sequences are SEHNR and FQNEAQ (reference sequence). The CDR3 extends over 13 amino acids. V lost 5 bases to trimming and J lost 1 base, with 8 bases between them. For the CDR3, the DNA is TGTGCCAGCAGCACGACAGGGAACACTGAAGCTTTCTTT. Protein: CASSTTGNTEAFF.

This chain connects TRBV7-9 to TRBJ2-1; possible D gene TRBD2, 6 bases. The CDR3 has 15 amino acids. Germline V lookup: CDR1 SEHNR, CDR2 FQNEAQ (reference sequence). Trimming stripped 5 bases from V and 7 bases from J, with 18 bases between. CDR3 amino acids: CASSPVPGLLNEQFF. In nucleotides, the CDR3 is TGTGCCAGCAGCCCAGTCCCGGGACTCTTGAATGAGCAGTTCTTC.

Written as DNA, the CDR3 is TGTGCCAGCAGTCTGACAGGGTGGGAGCAGTACTTC. Residues: CASSLTGWEQYF. This chain connects TRBV28 to TRBJ2-7; TRBD1 matches 7 bases. There are 12 residues in the CDR3. Germline trimming cut 5 bases from V and 7 bases from J; bases unmatched to any gene: 5. Germline CDR1 reads MDHEN; CDR2 reads SYDVKM. Full variable domain (outside the CDR3, taken from reference TRBV28 and TRBJ2-7): DVKVTQSSRYLVKRTGEKVFLECVQDMDHENMFWYRQDPGLGLRLIYFSYDVKMKEKGDIPEGYSVSREKKERFSLILESASTNQTSMYLCASSLTGWEQYFGPGTRLTVT.

CDR3 nucleotides: TGTGCCAGCAGCCGTCTCGGGGAAGGAGCTTTCTTT. Encoded protein: CASSRLGEGAFF. V is TRBV5-6 and J is TRBJ1-1; no firm D call. From germline, CDR1 is SGHDT and CDR2 YYEEEE. The germline V and J ends were trimmed by 4 bases and 10 bases, with 14 bases remaining between them. The CDR3 runs to 12 residues. Drawing the rest from reference TRBV5-6 and TRBJ1-1, the complete variable domain is DAGVTQSPTHLIKTRGQQVTLRCSPKSGHDTVSWYQQALGQGPQFIFQYYEEEERQRGNFPDRFSGHQFPNYSSELNVNALLLGDSALYLCASSRLGEGAFFGQGTRLTVV.

This chain links TRBV27 with TRBJ2-1; 8 positions match TRBD2. V trimming: 5 bases; J trimming: 5 bases; junction bases outside the gene matches: 5. Germline lookup yields CDR1 MNHEY and CDR2 SMNVEV (reference sequence). The CDR3 covers 14 residues. The CDR3 here is CASSPLAANNEQFF. CDR3 coding DNA: TGTGCCAGCAGTCCACTAGCGGCAAACAATGAGCAGTTCTTC.

This clone was recorded a few times. The V call is TRBV29-1, the J call TRBJ1-5; D is possibly TRBD1 (6 bases). Germline CDR1 is SQVTM and CDR2 is ANQGSEA. CDR3 size: 12 residues. The V and J ends lost 6 bases and 4 bases respectively, with 10 bases between them. As DNA, the CDR3 is TGCAGCGTCCAGGGGAGTAATCAGCCCCAGCATTTT. It translates to CSVQGSNQPQHF.

The chain joins TRBV6-1 to TRBJ2-1; 9 bases agree with TRBD1. CDR1 MNHNS and CDR2 SASEGT come from the germline V gene. Trimming took 4 bases from V and 1 from J; bases not matched to a gene: 5. The CDR3 runs 16 residues. CDR3 in DNA: TGTGCCAGCAGTGTTGACAGGGGGGCTTCCTACAATGAGCAGTTCTTC. Amino acid sequence: CASSVDRGASYNEQFF.

V usage is TRBV6-5 and J usage is TRBJ2-2; perhaps TRBD2 as D (5 bases). Germline V lookup: CDR1 MNHEY, CDR2 SVGAGI. The V end lost 6 bases, the J end lost 0 bases, and 8 bases lay between the germline ends. This CDR3 contains 14 residues. The CDR3 sequence: CASRTGSNTGELFF. The CDR3, as DNA: TGTGCCAGCAGGACGGGGTCGAACACCGGGGAGCTGTTTTTT.

The chain combines TRBV21-1 with TRBJ2-7; the table's D call, TRBD1, was not checked against the DNA. TRBV21-1 represents a pseudogene. This CDR3 comprises 14 residues. CDR3 region: CASSRRSGAHEQYF. For the CDR3, the DNA is TGTGCCAGCAGCAGACGCTCAGGGGCCCACGAGCAGTACTTC.